This T cell receptor (beta chain) was sequenced during a study of blood T cell repertoires in COVID-19. Turning to the study itself: Italy, Spain and the United States were the sources of the convalescent and acute COVID-19 samples. Sample material is recorded as cDNA or gDNA derived from T cells, B-cell-depleted T cells, or PBMCs.

This CDR3 comprises 15 residues. V trimming: 0 bases; J trimming: 2 bases; junction bases outside the gene matches: 3. The germline V gene has CDR1 LGHNA and CDR2 YNFKEQ. Per the original data handling: Using reference gene primer amplification, nucleated cell counts were estimated. This table comes from immunoSEQ multiplex PCR, and its TCRdb copy is limited to in-frame clones, with some not included. The V and J calls and clone size are taken from that table; D and trimming were inferred from the DNA. This sample has about 190,000 clones, with roughly 90% found just once. The genes are TRBV4-2 and TRBJ1-2; 7 nucleotides agree with TRBD1. Sequencing input: peripheral blood. This receptor was obtained from a woman in her thirties or forties who had recovered from COVID-19. CDR3 sequence (DNA): TGTGCCAGCAGCCAAGATAAAGGGGGCAACTATGGCTACACCTTC. It codes for CASSQDKGGNYGYTF.